The present TCR beta chain was sequenced within a study of blood T cell repertoires in COVID-19. About the research overall: In each case, the material was cDNA or gDNA derived from T cells, B-cell-depleted T cells, or PBMCs.

CDR1 and CDR2 from the germline V gene are MDHEN and SYDVKM. This CDR3 is 16 amino acids long. Profiling relied on immunoSEQ multiplex PCR, and the TCRdb table lists in-frame clones only, not all of them. This sample yields around 80,000 clones, of which 65% to 85% are seen a single time; roughly 12% belongs to the top ten. The sample holds a few counts of this clone. It was during active infection that Seattle patients were enrolled and then longitudinally followed. Sequenced sample: peripheral blood. This sequence originates from a man in his fifties with COVID-19, enrolled during active disease. This chain connects TRBV28 to TRBJ1-5, with TRBD1 matching over 10 bases. The CDR3 here is CATQGLDRGHNQPQHF. As DNA, the CDR3 is TGTGCTACACAGGGGCTAGACAGGGGGCACAATCAGCCCCAGCATTTT.